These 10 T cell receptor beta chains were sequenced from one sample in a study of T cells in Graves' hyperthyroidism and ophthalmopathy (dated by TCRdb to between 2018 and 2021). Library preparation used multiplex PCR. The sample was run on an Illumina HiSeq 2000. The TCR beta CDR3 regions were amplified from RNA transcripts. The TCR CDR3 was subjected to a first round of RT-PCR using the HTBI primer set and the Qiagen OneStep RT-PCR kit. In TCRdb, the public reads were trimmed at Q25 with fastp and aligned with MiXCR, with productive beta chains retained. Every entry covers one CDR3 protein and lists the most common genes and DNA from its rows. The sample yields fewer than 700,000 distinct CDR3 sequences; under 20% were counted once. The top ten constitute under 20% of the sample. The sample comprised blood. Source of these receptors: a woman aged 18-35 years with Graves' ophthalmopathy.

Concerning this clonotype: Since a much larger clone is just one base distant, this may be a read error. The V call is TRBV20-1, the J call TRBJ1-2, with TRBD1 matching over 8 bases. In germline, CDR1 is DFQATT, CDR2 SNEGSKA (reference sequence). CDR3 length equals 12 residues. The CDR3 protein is CSASPGGYGCTF. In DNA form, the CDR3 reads TGCAGTGCTAGTCCAGGGGGCTATGGCTGCACCTTC.

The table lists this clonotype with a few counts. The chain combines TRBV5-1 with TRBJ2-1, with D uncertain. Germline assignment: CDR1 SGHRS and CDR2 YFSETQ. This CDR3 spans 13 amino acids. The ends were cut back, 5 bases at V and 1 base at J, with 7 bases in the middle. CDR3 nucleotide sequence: TGCGCCAGCAGGTTTAGTTCCTACAATGAGCAGTTCTTC. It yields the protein CASRFSSYNEQFF.

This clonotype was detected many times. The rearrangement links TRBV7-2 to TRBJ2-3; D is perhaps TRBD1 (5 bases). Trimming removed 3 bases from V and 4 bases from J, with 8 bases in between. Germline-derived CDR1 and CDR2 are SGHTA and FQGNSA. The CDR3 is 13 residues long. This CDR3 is CASSLIGADTQYF. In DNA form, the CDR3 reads TGTGCCAGCAGCTTGATAGGGGCAGATACGCAGTATTTT.

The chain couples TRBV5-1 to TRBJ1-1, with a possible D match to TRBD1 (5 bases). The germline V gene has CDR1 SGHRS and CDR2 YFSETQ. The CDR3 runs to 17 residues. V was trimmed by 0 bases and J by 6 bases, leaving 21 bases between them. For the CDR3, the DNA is TGCGCCAGCAGCTTGGCGGGCGAGAGGGGCGGACGCCCTGAAGCTTTCTTT. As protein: CASSLAGERGGRPEAFF. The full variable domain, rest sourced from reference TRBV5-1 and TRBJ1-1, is KAGVTQTPRYLIKTRGQQVTLSCSPISGHRSVSWYQQTPGQGLQFLFEYFSETQRNKGNFPGRFSGRQFSNSRSEMNVSTLELGDSALYLCASSLAGERGGRPEAFFGQGTRLTVV.

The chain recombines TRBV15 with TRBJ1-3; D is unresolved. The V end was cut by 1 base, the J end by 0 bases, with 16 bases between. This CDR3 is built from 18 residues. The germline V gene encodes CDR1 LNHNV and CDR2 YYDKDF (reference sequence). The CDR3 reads CATSRAAALLASGNTIYF. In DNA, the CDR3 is TGTGCCACCAGCAGAGCCGCCGCTTTACTAGCCTCTGGAAACACCATATATTTT.

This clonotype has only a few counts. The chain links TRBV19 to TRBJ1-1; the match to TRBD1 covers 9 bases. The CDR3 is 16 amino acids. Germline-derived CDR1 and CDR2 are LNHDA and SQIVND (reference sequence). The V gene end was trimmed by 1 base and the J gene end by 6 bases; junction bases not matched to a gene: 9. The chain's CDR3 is CASSIVVGTGFPEAFF. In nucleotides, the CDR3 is TGTGCCAGTAGTATAGTAGTCGGGACAGGGTTCCCTGAAGCTTTCTTT.

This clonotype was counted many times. The CDR3 DNA reads TGTGCCAGCAGAGCCGGGACAGGGAACACTGAAGCTTTCTTT. This codes for CASRAGTGNTEAFF. The rearrangement links TRBV6-1 to TRBJ1-1, with 8 nucleotides matching TRBD1. CDR1 and CDR2 from the germline V gene are MNHNS and SASEGT. Unmatched junction bases numbered 4, after V lost 6 bases and J lost 1 base. This CDR3 region has 14 residues.

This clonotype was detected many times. The CDR3 bases are TGTGCCAGCGCGACGGGGACTAGCGGGGGCCAAGAGACCCAGTACTTC. Encoded protein: CASATGTSGGQETQYF. The chain is built from TRBV28 and TRBJ2-5, with TRBD2 identical over 14 bases. V gave up 8 bases and J gave up 1 base; unmatched junction bases: 6. CDR1 MDHEN and CDR2 SYDVKM come from the germline V gene. The CDR3 covers 16 residues.

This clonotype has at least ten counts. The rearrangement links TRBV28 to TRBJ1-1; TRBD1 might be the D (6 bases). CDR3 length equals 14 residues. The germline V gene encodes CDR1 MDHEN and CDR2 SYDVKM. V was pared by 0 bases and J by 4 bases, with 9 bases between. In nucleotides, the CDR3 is TGTGCCAGCAGTTTATGGGGGGCTGGCACTGAAGCTTTCTTT. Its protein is CASSLWGAGTEAFF.

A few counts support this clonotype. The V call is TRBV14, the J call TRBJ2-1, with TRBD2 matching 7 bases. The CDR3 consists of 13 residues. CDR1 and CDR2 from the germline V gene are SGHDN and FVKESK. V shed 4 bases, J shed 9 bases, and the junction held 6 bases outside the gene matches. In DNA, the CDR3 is TGTGCCAGCAGCCCCTTGGGCGGGAGTGAGCAGTTCTTC. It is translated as CASSPLGGSEQFF.